Below are 26 T cell receptor beta chains sequenced from a single sample in a study of T cells in tumors after PD-1 blockade. Libraries were prepared by immunoSEQ multiplex PCR; TCRdb keeps only in-frame clonotypes and omits some of them. The sample includes approximately 47,000 clones, approximately 79% of them seen just once. The source was PBMCs, collected before anti-PD-1 therapy. The source of these receptors is a human donor with advanced basal cell or squamous cell carcinoma (not recorded which).

V usage is TRBV28 and J usage is TRBJ1-1, with a possible D match to TRBD1 (5 bases). The germline V gene encodes CDR1 MDHEN and CDR2 SYDVKM. This CDR3 comprises 14 residues. Trimming left V 6 bases short and J 6 bases short, with 17 bases between. CDR3 nucleotides: TGTGCCAGCAGGGACCGGGACGGGTGGGCTGAAGCTTTCTTT. Residues: CASRDRDGWAEAFF.

Here the CDR3 DNA reads TGTGCCAGCAGCTTATATCCCGGCGGGTACCAAGAGACCCAGTACTTC. Protein product: CASSLYPGGYQETQYF. The V call is TRBV7-6, the J call TRBJ2-5; D might be TRBD2 (5 bases). CDR1 SGHVS and CDR2 FNYEAQ come from the germline V gene. The CDR3 is 16 residues long. Trimming left V 2 bases short and J 0 bases short, with 13 bases between.

There are a few counts of this clone. The chain recombines TRBV24-1 with TRBJ2-3; D gene ambiguous. The germline V and J ends were trimmed by 3 bases and 4 bases, with 16 bases remaining between them. The CDR3 has 16 amino acids. In germline, CDR1 is KGHDR, CDR2 SFDVKD. The CDR3 DNA sequence: TGTGCCACCAGTGATCCCTCGGGCTTAAGCCCAGATACGCAGTATTTT. Translating gives CATSDPSGLSPDTQYF.

This clone was detected only once. The rearrangement links TRBV11-3 to TRBJ2-3; 9 bases align to TRBD2. The CDR3 runs to 19 residues. CDR1 and CDR2 from the germline V gene are SGHNT and YENEEA. Trimming at V came to 1 base and at J to 4 bases, leaving 15 bases not matched to a gene. The chain's CDR3 is CASSLGLAGLNVVADTQYF. In nucleotides, the CDR3 is TGTGCCAGCAGCTTAGGGCTAGCGGGATTAAACGTCGTAGCAGATACGCAGTATTTT. Complete variable domain (other parts from reference TRBV11-3 and TRBJ2-3): EAGVVQSPRYKIIEKKQPVAFWCNPISGHNTLYWYLQNLGQGPELLIRYENEEAVDDSQLPKDRFSAERLKGVDSTLKIQPAELGDSAVYLCASSLGLAGLNVVADTQYFGPGTRLTVL.

V usage is TRBV28 and J usage is TRBJ2-7; no firm D call. Deletions cut 7 bases from V and 5 bases from J, with 21 bases between. Germline CDR1 and CDR2: MDHEN and SYDVKM. CDR3 length: 15 amino acids. The DNA of the CDR3 is TGTGCCAGCAATGATCTGGTCTCCCCTTCCAACGAGCAGTACTTC. Translated, it gives CASNDLVSPSNEQYF. Full variable domain (missing parts from reference TRBV28 and TRBJ2-7): DVKVTQSSRYLVKRTGEKVFLECVQDMDHENMFWYRQDPGLGLRLIYFSYDVKMKEKGDIPEGYSVSREKKERFSLILESASTNQTSMYLCASNDLVSPSNEQYFGPGTRLTVT.

The V and J genes are TRBV19 and TRBJ2-7, with D hard to call. V was cut by 1 base and J by 1 base, with 11 bases left in between. Germline CDR1 reads LNHDA; CDR2 reads SQIVND (reference sequence). This CDR3 has 15 residues. The CDR3 spells CASSIGVLGSYEQYF. CDR3 sequence (DNA): TGTGCCAGTAGTATAGGAGTTTTAGGGTCCTACGAGCAGTACTTC. Using reference TRBV19 and TRBJ2-7 for the parts outside the CDR3, the full variable domain is DGGITQSPKYLFRKEGQNVTLSCEQNLNHDAMYWYRQDPGQGLRLIYYSQIVNDFQKGDIAEGYSVSREKKESFPLTVTSAQKNPTAFYLCASSIGVLGSYEQYFGPGTRLTVT.

CDR3 nucleotide sequence: TGTGCCAGCAGAGATAGCGGGAGGGCGCGGTACGAGCAGTACTTC. This encodes CASRDSGRARYEQYF. The J gene is TRBJ2-7, the V gene TRBV28; 11 nucleotides agree with TRBD2. The junction had 8 bases not matched to a gene; V was cut back by 6 bases and J by 4 bases. CDR3 length: 15 residues. Germline CDR1 and CDR2: MDHEN and SYDVKM.

This clone is medium-sized (0.01 to 0.1%). The CDR3 DNA reads TGTGCCAGCAGTTTAGAGGTCCAGCCCCAGCATTTT. It specifies CASSLEVQPQHF. V and J are TRBV28 and TRBJ1-5, with D uncertain. V lost 2 bases to trimming and J lost 7 bases, with 6 bases between them. The CDR3 consists of 12 residues. In germline, CDR1 is MDHEN, CDR2 SYDVKM.

V usage is TRBV7-8 and J usage is TRBJ2-3; D remains unclear. CDR3 length equals 14 residues. Germline V gene lookup returns CDR1 SGHVS and CDR2 FQNEAQ. Trimming cost V 2 bases and J 6 bases, with 12 bases left between them. CDR3 region: CASSLSRRRDTQYF. The CDR3 nucleotides are TGTGCCAGCAGCTTATCCCGGAGAAGGGATACGCAGTATTTT.

This clone turned up a few times. The rearrangement uses TRBV5-4 and TRBJ1-1; no reliable D call. Trimming removed 5 bases at V and 4 bases at J, with 18 bases between. The CDR3 length is 15 residues. Germline V gene data show CDR1 as SGHNT and CDR2 as YYREEE (reference sequence). CDR3 amino acids: CASSLPQTSGTEAFF. As DNA, the CDR3 is TGTGCCAGCAGTCTACCACAGACTTCGGGCACTGAAGCTTTCTTT.

The rearrangement joins TRBV29-1 to TRBJ2-3; no clear D gene. CDR3 length: 13 amino acids. The germline V gene has CDR1 SQVTM and CDR2 ANQGSEA. V gave up 6 bases and J gave up 3 bases, with 13 bases separating them. The CDR3 nucleotides read TGCAGCGTGGCCGCGTCCGATACAGATACGCAGTATTTT. Amino acid sequence: CSVAASDTDTQYF.

The V and J genes are TRBV29-1 and TRBJ1-2, with TRBD1 identical over 7 bases. Looked up from germline, CDR1 is SQVTM and CDR2 is ANQGSEA. V dropped 6 bases and J dropped 2; count of bases not matched to a gene: 9. There are 14 residues in the CDR3. This CDR3 reads CSVQIQQGNYGYTF. In nucleotides, the CDR3 is TGCAGCGTCCAAATCCAACAGGGGAACTATGGCTACACCTTC. Based on the CDR3 plus reference TRBV29-1 and TRBJ1-2, the full variable domain is SAVISQKPSRDICQRGTSLTIQCQVDSQVTMMFWYRQQPGQSLTLIATANQGSEATYESGFVIDKFPISRPNLTFSTLTVSNMSPEDSSIYLCSVQIQQGNYGYTFGSGTRLTVV.

The gene calls are TRBV5-1 and TRBJ1-1; the D gene is possibly TRBD1 (5 bases). Trimming left V 1 base short and J 1 base short, with 14 bases between. The germline V gene encodes CDR1 SGHRS and CDR2 YFSETQ. CDR3 length: 16 residues. As DNA, the CDR3 is TGCGCCAGCAGCTTGATGGTATTACAGGAGAACACTGAAGCTTTCTTT. This sequence encodes CASSLMVLQENTEAFF.

The V call is TRBV3-1 (or the pseudogene TRBV3-2), the J call TRBJ2-1; 7 positions match TRBD2. The CDR3 contains 16 residues. Germline CDR1 reads LGHDT; CDR2 reads YNNKEL (reference sequence). The V gene end was trimmed by 1 base and the J gene end by 6 bases; junction bases not matched to a gene: 9. The DNA for the CDR3 is TGTGCCAGCAGCCAAGGGGCGGGAGTTAGGCGCAATGAGCAGTTCTTC. Translation: CASSQGAGVRRNEQFF.

The DNA for the CDR3 is TGTGCCAGCAGCTTGGGTGGGGTTAGCAATCAGCCCCAGCATTTT. Translated, it gives CASSLGGVSNQPQHF. This chain uses TRBV5-4 with TRBJ1-5; D unresolved. CDR1 and CDR2 (germline): SGHNT, YYREEE (reference sequence). The CDR3 totals 15 residues. Trimming stripped 0 bases from V and 0 bases from J, with 7 bases between.

This clone appeared once. V and J are TRBV10-3 and TRBJ2-3; 14 bases match TRBD2. This CDR3 has 16 amino acids. The J segment lost 2 bases and the V segment lost 7 bases, leaving 5 bases of the junction unmatched. Germline lookup yields CDR1 ENHRY and CDR2 SYGVKD. The DNA for the CDR3 is TGTGCCATCATGGGGACTAGCGGGGGATACACAGATACGCAGTATTTT. Encoded protein: CAIMGTSGGYTDTQYF.

This rearrangement joins TRBV18 to TRBJ1-1; D is perhaps TRBD1 (5 bases). Trimming removed 3 bases from V and 4 bases from J, with 12 bases in between. This CDR3 comprises 14 residues. Germline V gene lookup returns CDR1 KGHSH and CDR2 LQKENI. The CDR3 sequence is CASSPKQGTTEAFF. CDR3 DNA sequence: TGTGCCAGCTCACCCAAGCAGGGAACCACTGAAGCTTTCTTT.

The CDR3 nucleotides are TGCAGCGTTGTCGGGAGCGCCGGCACAGATACGCAGTATTTT. Protein product: CSVVGSAGTDTQYF. The chain joins TRBV29-1 to TRBJ2-3; the D gene is possibly TRBD2 (6 bases). The length of the CDR3 is 14 residues. V was shortened by 4 bases and J by 1 base, with 12 bases between the two germline ends. Germline values: CDR1 SQVTM, CDR2 ANQGSEA.

J is TRBJ1-5 and V is TRBV19; D call uncertain. Germline-derived CDR1 and CDR2 are LNHDA and SQIVND (reference sequence). This CDR3 region has 12 residues. V was clipped by 6 bases and J by 3 bases, with 6 bases between them. The CDR3 bases are TGTGCCAGTAGCTACCACAATCAGCCCCAGCATTTT. Translating it yields CASSYHNQPQHF.

This clone turned up a few times. V is TRBV28 and J is TRBJ2-7; D is perhaps TRBD1 (8 bases). Trimming pared 6 bases from V and 6 bases from J, leaving 24 bases between. Germline V CDR1 and CDR2: MDHEN, SYDVKM. The CDR3 contains 16 residues. CDR3 sequence: CASRLNRGGFFGEQYF. CDR3 DNA sequence: TGTGCCAGCAGGTTAAACAGGGGGGGGTTTTTTGGCGAGCAGTACTTC.

This chain uses TRBV7-9 with TRBJ1-3; D uncertain. The CDR3 loop spans 12 amino acids. Germline V CDR1 and CDR2: SEHNR, FQNEAQ (reference sequence). Trimming cost V 2 bases and J 9 bases, with 8 bases left between them. This CDR3 reads CASSLPRGTIYF. The CDR3 bases are TGTGCCAGCAGCTTACCGCGGGGCACCATATATTTT.

The chain links TRBV2 to TRBJ2-3; D may be TRBD1 (6 bases). Germline CDR1 and CDR2: SNHLY and FYNNEI. CDR3 length: 13 amino acids. V was pared by 5 bases and J by 2 bases, with 8 bases between. The CDR3 sequence is CASSRDITDTQYF. The CDR3 DNA follows: TGTGCCAGCAGTCGGGACATCACAGATACGCAGTATTTT.

This clone was counted only a few times. J is TRBJ1-2 and V is TRBV12-3 or TRBV12-4; possible D gene TRBD1, 5 bases. The CDR3 has 12 residues. V was cut by 2 bases and J by 5 bases, with 6 bases left in between. The CDR3 reads CASSLQGYGYTF. CDR3 DNA: TGTGCCAGCAGTTTACAGGGTTATGGCTACACCTTC.

CDR3 protein: CASSLEILAGTHNEQFF. The CDR3, as DNA: TGTGCCAGCAGCTTAGAGATACTAGCGGGGACCCACAATGAGCAGTTCTTC. The chain carries TRBV7-8 and TRBJ2-1, with 10 nucleotides matching TRBD2. This CDR3 region has 17 residues. Per germline, CDR1 SGHVS and CDR2 FQNEAQ. J was trimmed by 5 bases and V by 1 base; bases with no gene match: 8.

The chain is built from TRBV3-1 (or the pseudogene TRBV3-2) and TRBJ2-2; D might be TRBD2 (6 bases). With 4 bases removed from V and 2 bases from J, the gap between germline ends came to 11 bases. There are 15 residues in the CDR3. The germline gives CDR1 LGHDT, CDR2 YNNKEL (reference sequence). The CDR3 spells CASSLLAINTGELFF. The CDR3 region has the DNA TGTGCCAGCAGCCTGCTAGCGATCAACACCGGGGAGCTGTTTTTT.

The rearrangement links TRBV4-1 to TRBJ2-2, with 13 bases identical to TRBD2. CDR1 is MGHRA, CDR2 YSYEKL, per germline. Losses at the gene ends were 4 bases for V and 6 bases for J; bases not matched to a gene: 5. The CDR3 runs to 16 residues. The CDR3 is CASSRPTSGGAGELFF. The CDR3 nucleotides read TGCGCCAGCAGCCGCCCAACTAGCGGGGGGGCCGGGGAGCTGTTTTTT.